This T cell receptor beta chain comes out of a study of lymphopenia after photon versus proton radiotherapy. General study results and limits: After lymphocyte nadir, photon-treated repertoires showed oligoclonal expansion, especially CD8+ Temra.

Points on this clone: Its specificity is not known.

Germline V gene sequence: CDR1 KGHSH, CDR2 LQKENI. Trimming removed 5 bases from V and 10 bases from J, with 11 bases in between. The CDR3 is 11 amino acids. TCRdb's table, derived via immunoSEQ multiplex PCR, lists solely in-frame clones and lacks some. Of more than 20,000 clones listed, around four fifths are singletons. The specimen was peripheral blood, collected from a patient treated with photon-based radiotherapy. The clonotype comes from a man aged 35 to 55 with gastric cancer. The gene calls are TRBV18 and TRBJ1-1, with D unresolved. CDR3 nucleotide sequence: TGTGCCAGCTCAGACCGGGAAGGAGCTTTCTTT. Amino acid sequence: CASSDREGAFF.